Listed here are 19 T cell receptor beta chains from one sample, sequenced in a study of T cell changes during pregnancy in multiple sclerosis. The protocol was immunoSEQ multiplex PCR, while the TCRdb copy is restricted to in-frame clones and leaves out a portion. The table has some 41,000 clones, roughly nine tenths seen once; the top ten hold 0.45% to 0.55%. The sequences come from CD4+ T cells from peripheral blood mononuclear cells, collected in the third trimester of pregnancy. Receptor source: a female donor in good health, enrolled as a control in a pregnancy study.

The chain has TRBV19 and TRBJ2-5, with 13 positions matching TRBD2. This CDR3 contains 18 residues. J gave up 5 bases and V 6 bases, and 15 bases lay outside the gene matches. Germline V gene sequence: CDR1 LNHDA, CDR2 SQIVND (reference sequence). This CDR3 is CASRAPPRTSGSKETQYF. The DNA for the CDR3 is TGTGCCAGTAGAGCCCCTCCCCGGACTAGCGGGAGTAAGGAGACCCAGTACTTC.

V is TRBV10-2 and J is TRBJ1-5, with TRBD1 matching 7 bases. This CDR3 spans 14 amino acids. The germline CDR1 and CDR2 sequences are WSHSY and SAAADI. The V gene end was trimmed by 6 bases and the J gene end by 0 bases; junction bases not matched to a gene: 2. CDR3 in amino acids: CASRRQGSNQPQHF. The CDR3 nucleotides are TGCGCCAGCAGACGACAGGGTAGCAATCAGCCCCAGCATTTT.

In this sample, this clone turned up once. This chain uses TRBV7-9 with TRBJ1-1; 9 bases match TRBD1. The ends lost 5 bases at V and 7 bases at J; junction bases unmatched: 5. This CDR3 is built from 13 residues. Germline-derived CDR1 and CDR2 are SEHNR and FQNEAQ (reference sequence). CDR3 residues: CASSQQGANEAFF. The CDR3 nucleotides read TGTGCCAGCAGCCAACAGGGGGCTAATGAAGCTTTCTTT. Based on the CDR3 plus reference TRBV7-9 and TRBJ1-1, the full variable domain is DTGVSQNPRHKITKRGQNVTFRCDPISEHNRLYWYRQTLGQGPEFLTYFQNEAQLEKSRLLSDRFSAERPKGSFSTLEIQRTEQGDSAMYLCASSQQGANEAFFGQGTRLTVV.

V gene TRBV28 combines with J gene TRBJ2-7, with 11 bases fitting TRBD2. The trim removed 6 bases at V and 3 bases at J, leaving 4 bases unmatched. This CDR3 is 14 amino acids long. CDR1 and CDR2 (germline): MDHEN, SYDVKM. The CDR3 nucleotides read TGTGCCAGCAGCACTAGCGGGGGAAGCTACGAGCAGTACTTC. Its translation is CASSTSGGSYEQYF.

CDR3 sequence: CASSLGLAGNPYEQYF. The CDR3 DNA follows: TGTGCCAGCAGTTTGGGACTAGCGGGAAACCCCTACGAGCAGTACTTC. V gene TRBV28 combines with J gene TRBJ2-7; 13 bases agree with TRBD2. This CDR3 spans 16 amino acids. Germline-derived CDR1 and CDR2 are MDHEN and SYDVKM. V lost 3 bases, J lost 2 bases, and 4 bases stayed unmatched.

The V call is TRBV7-9, the J call TRBJ2-1, with a possible D match to TRBD1 (5 bases). Germline V gene lookup returns CDR1 SEHNR and CDR2 FQNEAQ (reference sequence). V was cut by 5 bases and J by 6 bases, with 29 bases left in between. The CDR3 is 19 amino acids. CDR3 DNA sequence: TGTGCCAGCAGCCTAAGGGGAACTCAGGGCACTCGGGTTACCAATGAGCAGTTCTTC. Protein sequence: CASSLRGTQGTRVTNEQFF.

The chain carries TRBV11-1 and TRBJ2-1, with 9 bases matching TRBD2. This CDR3 region has 16 residues. V lost 2 bases to trimming and J lost 3 bases; unmatched junction nucleotides: 5. CDR1 is SGHAT, CDR2 FQDESV, per germline (reference sequence). The CDR3 loop is CASSLLAGMYYNEQFF. The CDR3 DNA sequence: TGTGCCAGCAGCTTACTAGCGGGAATGTACTACAATGAGCAGTTCTTC.

The chain uses TRBV27 and TRBJ2-4, with 7 bases aligning to TRBD1. CDR1 MNHEY and CDR2 SMNVEV come from the germline V gene (reference sequence). The length of the CDR3 is 17 residues. The junction had 8 bases not matched to a gene; V was cut back by 3 bases and J by 0 bases. This CDR3 reads CASSFWDSKLAKNIQYF. As DNA, the CDR3 is TGTGCCAGCAGTTTTTGGGACAGTAAATTAGCCAAAAACATTCAGTACTTC.

The chain joins TRBV6-5 to TRBJ1-1, with D possibly TRBD1 on 5 matching bases. The CDR3 has 14 residues. Germline values: CDR1 MNHEY, CDR2 SVGAGI. Trimming shortened V by 7 bases and J by 1 base, and 13 bases separated the two germline ends. For the CDR3, the DNA is TGTGCCAGCACCGACGCAACAGGGAACACTGAAGCTTTCTTT. It encodes CASTDATGNTEAFF.

The chain combines TRBV15 with TRBJ2-1; 9 nucleotides agree with TRBD2. With V trimmed by 0 bases and J by 2 bases, 8 bases remained unmatched. From germline, CDR1 is LNHNV and CDR2 YYDKDF (reference sequence). The length of the CDR3 is 18 residues. CDR3 protein: CATSRDSLTSGPYNEQFF. Written as DNA, the CDR3 is TGTGCCACCAGCAGAGATTCCCTGACTAGCGGCCCCTACAATGAGCAGTTCTTC.

The chain combines TRBV7-2 with TRBJ2-7; D perhaps matches TRBD2 (6 bases). Trimming removed 1 base from V and 2 bases from J, with 9 bases in between. The CDR3 covers 14 residues. Germline V CDR1 and CDR2: SGHTA, FQGNSA. The CDR3 DNA reads TGTGCCAGCAGCTTAGAGCTAGCGCCCTACGAGCAGTACTTC. This codes for CASSLELAPYEQYF.

V gene TRBV6-1 combines with J gene TRBJ1-1; 10 nucleotides align to TRBD1. Trimming took 7 bases from V and 1 from J; bases not matched to a gene: 6. Germline V gene sequence: CDR1 MNHNS, CDR2 SASEGT. The CDR3 length is 15 residues. CDR3 region: CASKVDRGTNTEAFF. The CDR3 region has the DNA TGTGCCAGCAAGGTGGACAGGGGGACGAACACTGAAGCTTTCTTT.

This clone has only one observation. CDR3 sequence: CASRPGQAPYEQYF. The CDR3 DNA is TGTGCCAGCAGACCGGGACAGGCACCCTACGAGCAGTACTTC. This chain uses TRBV27 with TRBJ2-7; 8 bases align to TRBD1. Germline loops: CDR1 MNHEY, CDR2 SMNVEV (reference sequence). This CDR3 contains 14 residues. The V segment lost 6 bases and the J segment 2 bases; nucleotides outside the gene matches: 6.

A few counts support this clone. This chain connects TRBV6-6 to TRBJ1-2, with D perhaps matching TRBD1 (5 bases). Trimming took off 10 bases at V and 4 bases at J, with 22 bases between the two ends. The CDR3 length is 15 residues. The germline V gene has CDR1 MNHNY and CDR2 SVGAGI (reference sequence). The CDR3 loop is CATAWGDEYSYGYTF. As DNA, the CDR3 is TGTGCCACCGCTTGGGGCGACGAGTATTCCTATGGCTACACCTTC.

The rearrangement links TRBV29-1 to TRBJ2-1; weak D call: TRBD1 (7 bases). The V and J ends lost 0 bases and 5 bases respectively, with 14 bases between them. This CDR3 is 15 amino acids long. Germline CDR1 SQVTM, CDR2 ANQGSEA. The CDR3 loop is CSVEDQQGTHNEQFF. As DNA, the CDR3 is TGCAGCGTTGAAGATCAACAGGGGACTCACAATGAGCAGTTCTTC.

This chain links TRBV5-1 with TRBJ2-1, with TRBD2 matching over 10 bases. The CDR3 loop spans 17 amino acids. V lost 4 bases, J lost 1 base, and 8 bases stayed unmatched. CDR1 SGHRS and CDR2 YFSETQ come from the germline V gene. The CDR3 loop is CASSRSSGGNSYNEQFF. DNA for the CDR3: TGCGCCAGCAGCCGGTCTAGCGGGGGCAATTCCTACAATGAGCAGTTCTTC. Looking up the rest from reference TRBV5-1 and TRBJ2-1 gives the full variable domain: KAGVTQTPRYLIKTRGQQVTLSCSPISGHRSVSWYQQTPGQGLQFLFEYFSETQRNKGNFPGRFSGRQFSNSRSEMNVSTLELGDSALYLCASSRSSGGNSYNEQFFGPGTRLTVL.

This clone was recorded only once. The chain links TRBV7-3 to TRBJ2-3; no clear D. V shed 2 bases and J shed 4 bases, with 13 bases lying between them. There are 15 residues in the CDR3. Per the germline V gene, CDR1 is SGHTA and CDR2 is FQGTGA. The CDR3 region is CASSLLGNAADTQYF. The CDR3 coding sequence is TGTGCCAGCAGCTTACTAGGCAATGCGGCAGATACGCAGTATTTT.

This sequence joins TRBV7-3 and TRBJ2-3, with 7 bases lining up with TRBD2. This CDR3 contains 14 residues. Germline CDR1 and CDR2: SGHTA and FQGTGA. Trimming at V came to 5 bases and at J to 6 bases, leaving 8 bases not matched to a gene. The CDR3 coding sequence is TGTGCCAGCAGCCCGGCAGGGCGGGGGGATACGCAGTATTTT. Its translation is CASSPAGRGDTQYF.

The V and J genes are TRBV6-1 and TRBJ2-2; 9 bases match TRBD1. The length of the CDR3 is 16 residues. Germline V CDR1 and CDR2: MNHNS, SASEGT. V trimming: 4 bases; J trimming: 7 bases; junction bases outside the gene matches: 10. The chain's CDR3 is CASSGVGTGNGGELFF. CDR3 coding DNA: TGTGCCAGCAGTGGAGTCGGGACAGGGAACGGCGGGGAGCTGTTTTTT.